This record concerns one TCR beta chain sequence. V lost 3 bases to trimming and J lost 2 bases, with 10 bases between them. The CDR3 runs 14 residues. CDR1 MNHNS and CDR2 SASEGT come from the germline V gene. The source of the sample is a study of OX40 agonist ivuxolimab in advanced cancers. Assay used: immunoSEQ multiplex PCR; TCRdb lists only in-frame clones, some missing. The table lists about 60,000 clones, around nine tenths of them singletons. The gene calls are TRBV6-1 and TRBJ1-1, with a possible D match to TRBD1 (5 bases). The TCR sequence derives from an adult with an advanced solid tumor such as melanoma, head and neck, liver or kidney cancer. The sequencing used CD4+ or CD8+ T cells sorted from blood, collected in a trial of the OX40 agonist ivuxolimab. The DNA of the CDR3 is TGTGCCAGCAGTGACTTGGGGACCAACACTGAAGCTTTCTTT. Its translation: CASSDLGTNTEAFF.